The T cell receptor (beta chain) under discussion was sequenced for a study of regulatory T cells in long-lasting Graves disease. This clonotype was seen ten or more times. V gave up 5 bases and J gave up 4 bases, with 14 bases separating them. The CDR3 spans 14 residues. CDR1 SGHRS and CDR2 YFSETQ come from the germline V gene. As to time point: newly diagnosed GD, antithyroid drugs for less than 3 months. RNA extracted from PBMCs served as the sequencing template. For TCR beta, libraries came from iRepertoire HTBI primers and Arm-PCR of CDR3 regions. From the multiplex PCR reads, TCRdb called clonotypes with MiXCR, one entry per CDR3 protein. The repertoire consists of around 480,000 distinct CDR3 sequences, with 15% to 20% occurring once and the leading ten covering 20% to 25%. These records were also assigned to another study, of T cells in Graves' hyperthyroidism and ophthalmopathy.

This receptor was taken from a middle-aged woman with Graves disease. Sequences were derived from peripheral blood mononuclear cells (PBMCs), sampled at new diagnosis, from a patient treated with antithyroid drugs. This chain links TRBV5-1 with TRBJ2-3; no reliable D call. CDR3 nucleotide sequence: TGCGCCAGCAGGATCATCTTCTGGCCAGATACGCAGTATTTT. It codes for CASRIIFWPDTQYF.